One T cell receptor beta chain is described in this entry. Libraries were prepared by immunoSEQ multiplex PCR; TCRdb keeps only in-frame clonotypes and omits some of them. Of under 250,000 clones in the sample, about 76% were seen once. These data originate in a study of blood T cell repertoires in COVID-19. Study at large: Specimens from acute and convalescent COVID-19 originated in the United States, Italy and Spain. Sample material is recorded as cDNA or gDNA derived from T cells, B-cell-depleted T cells, or PBMCs.

The participants were between about 18 and 90 years old and came from 24 US areas. Cohorts were assigned according to the clinical history that participants reported. Per the germline V gene, CDR1 is MNHNS and CDR2 is SASEGT. J was trimmed by 4 bases and V by 3 bases; bases with no gene match: 10. The CDR3 totals 16 residues. This chain connects TRBV6-1 to TRBJ2-5, with 8 bases identical to TRBD1. Sequenced: PBMCs or T cells enriched from blood (not recorded which). The source is a woman between 45 and 60 years old with acute COVID-19. CDR3 amino acids: CASSDGQGAWGETQYF. CDR3 bases: TGTGCCAGCAGTGACGGCCAGGGGGCCTGGGGAGAGACCCAGTACTTC.